This T cell receptor (beta chain) stems from a study of T cell responses to AZD1222 COVID-19 vaccine. General study findings and limits: Donors, mostly white British, included more females; clonal diversity was possibly underestimated. Repertoire samples came only from after the peak T cell response. A reported finding is that nearly half of spike-specific TCRs target unmutated variant regions.

As to this clone: The antigen remains undetermined.

Assay: immunoSEQ multiplex PCR; the TCRdb copy retains only in-frame clones and omits some. There are about 54,000 clones in the sample; more than 70% occur only once, and roughly 14% lies in the top ten. Unmatched junction bases numbered 11, after V lost 4 bases and J lost 10 bases. Germline CDR1 MGHRA, CDR2 YSYEKL. This CDR3 has 15 residues. The genes are TRBV4-1 and TRBJ2-1; 9 positions agree with TRBD1. Sequencing was performed on peripheral blood, taken 28 days after the second AZD1222 dose. The TCR sequence derives from an adult who received the AZD1222 COVID-19 vaccine. CDR3 residues: CASSPSGTGRDEQFF. DNA of the CDR3: TGCGCCAGCAGCCCTTCCGGGACAGGGAGAGACGAGCAGTTCTTC.